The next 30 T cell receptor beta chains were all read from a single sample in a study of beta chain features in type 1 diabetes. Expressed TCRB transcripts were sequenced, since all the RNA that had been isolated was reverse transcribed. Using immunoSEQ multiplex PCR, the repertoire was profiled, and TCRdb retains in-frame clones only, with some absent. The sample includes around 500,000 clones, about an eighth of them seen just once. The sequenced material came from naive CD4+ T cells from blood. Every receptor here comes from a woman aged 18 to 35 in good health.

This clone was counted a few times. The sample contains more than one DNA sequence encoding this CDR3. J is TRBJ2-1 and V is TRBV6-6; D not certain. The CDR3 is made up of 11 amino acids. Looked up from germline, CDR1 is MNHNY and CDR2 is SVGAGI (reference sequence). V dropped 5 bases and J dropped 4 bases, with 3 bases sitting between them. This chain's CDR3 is CASSRYNEQFF. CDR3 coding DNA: TGTGCCAGCAGTCGTTACAATGAGCAGTTCTTC.

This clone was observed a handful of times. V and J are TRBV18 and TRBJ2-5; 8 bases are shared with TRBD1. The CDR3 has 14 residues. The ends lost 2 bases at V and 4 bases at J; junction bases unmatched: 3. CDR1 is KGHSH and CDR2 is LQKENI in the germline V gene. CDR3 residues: CASSPFGQGETQYF. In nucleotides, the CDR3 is TGTGCCAGCTCACCATTTGGACAGGGAGAGACCCAGTACTTC.

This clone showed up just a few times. This CDR3 is CASSFQRGKQETQYF. CDR3 coding DNA: TGTGCCAGCAGCTTCCAGCGGGGCAAACAAGAGACCCAGTACTTC. The chain has TRBV7-2 and TRBJ2-5, with 7 bases aligning to TRBD2. Germline values: CDR1 SGHTA, CDR2 FQGNSA. This CDR3 is 15 amino acids long. After removal of 3 bases from V and 2 bases from J, the junction contained 6 bases not matched to a gene.

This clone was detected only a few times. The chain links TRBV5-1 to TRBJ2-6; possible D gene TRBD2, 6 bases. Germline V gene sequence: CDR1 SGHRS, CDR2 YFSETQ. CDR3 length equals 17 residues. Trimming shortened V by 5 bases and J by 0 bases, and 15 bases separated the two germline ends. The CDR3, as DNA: TGCGCCAGCAGTTTGTCCTCCGGGAGCTCTGGGGCCAACGTCCTGACTTTC. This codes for CASSLSSGSSGANVLTF.

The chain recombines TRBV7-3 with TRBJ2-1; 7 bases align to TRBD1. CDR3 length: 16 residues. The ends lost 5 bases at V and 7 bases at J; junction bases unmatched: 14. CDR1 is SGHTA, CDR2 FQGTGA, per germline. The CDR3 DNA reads TGTGCCAGCAGCACCCGGGCCGGAGCAGGGGGTAATGAGCAGTTCTTC. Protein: CASSTRAGAGGNEQFF.

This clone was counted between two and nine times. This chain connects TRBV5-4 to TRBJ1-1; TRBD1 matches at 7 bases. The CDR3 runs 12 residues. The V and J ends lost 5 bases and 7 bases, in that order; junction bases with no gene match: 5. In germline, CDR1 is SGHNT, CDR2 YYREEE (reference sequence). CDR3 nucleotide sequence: TGTGCCAGCAGTTGGTGGGACAGTGAAGCTTTCTTT. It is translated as CASSWWDSEAFF.

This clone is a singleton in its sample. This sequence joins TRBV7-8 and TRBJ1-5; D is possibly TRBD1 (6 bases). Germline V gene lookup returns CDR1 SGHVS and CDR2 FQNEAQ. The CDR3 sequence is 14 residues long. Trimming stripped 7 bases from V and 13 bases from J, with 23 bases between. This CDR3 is CASTSRGRGPLQHF. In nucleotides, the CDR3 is TGTGCCAGCACCTCCAGGGGACGGGGTCCTTTGCAGCATTTT.

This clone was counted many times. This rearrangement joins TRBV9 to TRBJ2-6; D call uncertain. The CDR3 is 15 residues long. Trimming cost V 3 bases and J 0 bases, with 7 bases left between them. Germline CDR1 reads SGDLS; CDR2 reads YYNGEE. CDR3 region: CASSALGSGANVLTF. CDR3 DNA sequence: TGTGCCAGCAGCGCACTCGGCTCTGGGGCCAACGTCCTGACTTTC. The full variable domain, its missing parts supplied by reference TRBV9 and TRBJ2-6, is DSGVTQTPKHLITATGQRVTLRCSPRSGDLSVYWYQQSLDQGLQFLIQYYNGEERAKGNILERFSAQQFPDLHSELNLSSLELGDSALYFCASSALGSGANVLTFGAGSRLTVL.

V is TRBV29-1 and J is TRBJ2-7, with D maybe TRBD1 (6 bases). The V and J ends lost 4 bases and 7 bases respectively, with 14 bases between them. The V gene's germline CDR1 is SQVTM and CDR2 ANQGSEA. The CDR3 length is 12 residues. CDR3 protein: CSVADSIVEQYF. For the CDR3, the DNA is TGCAGCGTTGCGGACAGTATAGTAGAGCAGTACTTC.

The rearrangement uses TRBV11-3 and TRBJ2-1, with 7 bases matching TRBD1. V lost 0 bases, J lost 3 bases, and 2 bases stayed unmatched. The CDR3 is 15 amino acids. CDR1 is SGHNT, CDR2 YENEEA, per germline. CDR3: CASSLEGQLYNEQFF. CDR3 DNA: TGTGCCAGCAGCTTAGAGGGACAGCTCTACAATGAGCAGTTCTTC.

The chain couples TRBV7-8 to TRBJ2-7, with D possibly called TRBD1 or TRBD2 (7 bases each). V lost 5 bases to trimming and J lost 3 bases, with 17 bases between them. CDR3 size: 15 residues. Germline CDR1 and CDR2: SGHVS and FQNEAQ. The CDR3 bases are TGTGCCAGCAGCCCACAGGGGACTATGGACTACGAGCAGTACTTC. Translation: CASSPQGTMDYEQYF.

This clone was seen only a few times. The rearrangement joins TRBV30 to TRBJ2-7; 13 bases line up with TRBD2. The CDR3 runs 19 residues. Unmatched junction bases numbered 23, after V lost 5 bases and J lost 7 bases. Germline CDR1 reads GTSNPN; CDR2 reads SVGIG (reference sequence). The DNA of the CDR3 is TGTGCCTGGGATAATACGAGGACTAGCGGGAGCAGACATGGAGGGGAGCAGTACTTC. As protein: CAWDNTRTSGSRHGGEQYF.

CDR3 protein: CASKLGQHTEAFF. In nucleotides, the CDR3 is TGTGCCAGCAAACTAGGACAGCACACTGAAGCTTTCTTT. This chain joins TRBV27 and TRBJ1-1, with D possibly matching TRBD1 (6 bases). The germline V gene encodes CDR1 MNHEY and CDR2 SMNVEV (reference sequence). V was cut by 7 bases and J by 3 bases, with 12 bases left in between. The CDR3 covers 13 residues.

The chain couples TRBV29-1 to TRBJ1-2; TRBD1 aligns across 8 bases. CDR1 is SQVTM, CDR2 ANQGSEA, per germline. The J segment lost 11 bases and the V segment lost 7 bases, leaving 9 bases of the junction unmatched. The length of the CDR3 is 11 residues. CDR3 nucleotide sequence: TGCAGCGACGGTGGGACAGGTTCATACACCTTC. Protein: CSDGGTGSYTF. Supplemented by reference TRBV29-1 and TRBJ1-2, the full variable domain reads SAVISQKPSRDICQRGTSLTIQCQVDSQVTMMFWYRQQPGQSLTLIATANQGSEATYESGFVIDKFPISRPNLTFSTLTVSNMSPEDSSIYLCSDGGTGSYTFGSGTRLTVV.

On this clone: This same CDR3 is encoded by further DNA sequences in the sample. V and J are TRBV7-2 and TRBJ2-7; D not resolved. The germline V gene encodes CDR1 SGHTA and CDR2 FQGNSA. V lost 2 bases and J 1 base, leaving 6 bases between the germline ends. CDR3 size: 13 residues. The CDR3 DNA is TGTGCCAGCAGCTTAAGTCGATCCTACGAGCAGTACTTC. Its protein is CASSLSRSYEQYF.

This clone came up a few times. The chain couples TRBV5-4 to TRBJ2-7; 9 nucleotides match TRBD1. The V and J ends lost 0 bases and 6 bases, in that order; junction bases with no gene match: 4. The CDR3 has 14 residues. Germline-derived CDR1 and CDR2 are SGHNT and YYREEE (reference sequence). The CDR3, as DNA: TGTGCCAGCAGCTTGGGGGGACAGGGTGTCGAGCAGTACGTC. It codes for CASSLGGQGVEQYV.

The CDR3 nucleotides are TGCGCCAGCAGCTTGGAATCTCGGAGTACGCAGTATTTT. This sequence encodes CASSLESRSTQYF. The chain joins TRBV5-1 to TRBJ2-3; unclear D gene. This CDR3 is built from 13 residues. The V end was cut by 0 bases, the J end by 8 bases, with 10 bases between. The V gene's germline CDR1 is SGHRS and CDR2 YFSETQ.

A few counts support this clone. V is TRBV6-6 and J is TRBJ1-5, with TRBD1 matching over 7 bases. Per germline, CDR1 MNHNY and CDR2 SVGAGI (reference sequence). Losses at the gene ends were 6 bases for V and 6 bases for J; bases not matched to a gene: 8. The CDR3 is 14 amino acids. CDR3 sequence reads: CASRSTGEGQPQHF. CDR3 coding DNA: TGTGCCAGCAGATCCACAGGGGAGGGTCAGCCCCAGCATTTT.

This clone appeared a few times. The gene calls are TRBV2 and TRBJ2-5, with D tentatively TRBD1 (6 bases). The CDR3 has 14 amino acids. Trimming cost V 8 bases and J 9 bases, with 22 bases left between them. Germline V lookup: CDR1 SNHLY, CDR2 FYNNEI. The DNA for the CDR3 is TGTGCCAGCGTACGGACAGATGGGGTAGGGGCCCAGTACTTC. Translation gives CASVRTDGVGAQYF. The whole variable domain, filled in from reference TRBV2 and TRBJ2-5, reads EPEVTQTPSHQVTQMGQEVILRCVPISNHLYFYWYRQILGQKVEFLVSFYNNEISEKSEIFDDQFSVERPDGSNFTLKIRSTKLEDSAMYFCASVRTDGVGAQYFGPGTRLLVL.

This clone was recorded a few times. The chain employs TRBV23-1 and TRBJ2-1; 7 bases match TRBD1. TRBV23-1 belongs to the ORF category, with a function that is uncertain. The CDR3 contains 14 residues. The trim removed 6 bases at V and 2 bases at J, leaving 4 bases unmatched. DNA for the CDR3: TGCGCCAGCAGCCCGACAGGGACCTACAATGAGCAGTTCTTC. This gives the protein CASSPTGTYNEQFF.

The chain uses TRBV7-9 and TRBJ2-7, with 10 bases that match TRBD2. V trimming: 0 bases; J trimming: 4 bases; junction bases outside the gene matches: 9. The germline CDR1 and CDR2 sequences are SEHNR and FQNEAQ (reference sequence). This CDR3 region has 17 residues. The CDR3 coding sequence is TGTGCCAGCAGCTTAGCTTACGGGCTAGCGGGGGTATACGAGCAGTACGTC. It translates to CASSLAYGLAGVYEQYV.

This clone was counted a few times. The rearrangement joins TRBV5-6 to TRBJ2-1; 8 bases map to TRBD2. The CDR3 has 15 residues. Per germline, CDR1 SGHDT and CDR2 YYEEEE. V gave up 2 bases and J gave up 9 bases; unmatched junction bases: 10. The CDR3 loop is CASSFFSGVVGEQFF. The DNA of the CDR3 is TGTGCCAGCAGCTTCTTTAGCGGGGTGGTAGGTGAGCAGTTCTTC.

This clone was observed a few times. DNA of the CDR3: TGTGCCAGCGGACTAGCTCGAGCTTACAATGAGCAGTTCTTC. Its translation: CASGLARAYNEQFF. J is TRBJ2-1 and V is TRBV11-3, with 8 bases matching TRBD2. CDR1 is SGHNT and CDR2 is YENEEA in the germline V gene. Germline trimming cut 8 bases from V and 4 bases from J; bases unmatched to any gene: 7. The CDR3 extends over 14 amino acids.

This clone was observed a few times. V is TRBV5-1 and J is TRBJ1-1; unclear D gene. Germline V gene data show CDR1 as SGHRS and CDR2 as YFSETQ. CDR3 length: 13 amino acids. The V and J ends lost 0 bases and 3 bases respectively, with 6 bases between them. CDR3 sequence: CASSLEADTEAFF. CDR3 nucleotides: TGCGCCAGCAGCTTGGAAGCAGACACTGAAGCTTTCTTT.

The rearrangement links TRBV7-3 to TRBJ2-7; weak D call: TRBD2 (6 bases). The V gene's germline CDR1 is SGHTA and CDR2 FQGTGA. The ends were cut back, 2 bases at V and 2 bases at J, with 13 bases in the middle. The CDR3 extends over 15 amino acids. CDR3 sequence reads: CASSLGGGVTYEQYF. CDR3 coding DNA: TGTGCCAGCAGCTTAGGAGGCGGGGTAACCTACGAGCAGTACTTC.

This CDR3 reads CASSLLETQYF. The CDR3 region has the DNA TGTGCCAGCAGCCTACTGGAGACCCAGTACTTC. This chain links TRBV11-3 with TRBJ2-5; D is unclear. V lost 5 bases and J lost 5, with 6 bases in between. Per the germline V gene, CDR1 is SGHNT and CDR2 is YENEEA. The CDR3 spans 11 residues.

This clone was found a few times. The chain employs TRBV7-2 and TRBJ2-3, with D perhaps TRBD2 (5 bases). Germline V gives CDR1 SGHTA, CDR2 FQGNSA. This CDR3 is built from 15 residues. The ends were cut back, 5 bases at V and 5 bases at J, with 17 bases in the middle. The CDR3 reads CASSPGRASGDTQYF. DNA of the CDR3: TGTGCCAGCAGCCCGGGCAGAGCAAGCGGAGATACGCAGTATTTT. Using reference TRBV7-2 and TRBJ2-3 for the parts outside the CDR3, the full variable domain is GAGVSQSPSNKVTEKGKDVELRCDPISGHTALYWYRQSLGQGLEFLIYFQGNSAPDKSGLPSDRFSAERTGGSVSTLTIQRTQQEDSAVYLCASSPGRASGDTQYFGPGTRLTVL.

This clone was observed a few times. The CDR3 loop reads CASSLPLAPLHF. In DNA, the CDR3 is TGTGCCAGCAGCTTACCGTTGGCACCCCTCCACTTT. The chain has TRBV13 and TRBJ1-6; no definite D call. This CDR3 is 12 amino acids long. Deletions cut 2 bases from V and 11 bases from J, with 7 bases between. The germline CDR1 and CDR2 sequences are PRHDT and FYEKMQ (reference sequence).

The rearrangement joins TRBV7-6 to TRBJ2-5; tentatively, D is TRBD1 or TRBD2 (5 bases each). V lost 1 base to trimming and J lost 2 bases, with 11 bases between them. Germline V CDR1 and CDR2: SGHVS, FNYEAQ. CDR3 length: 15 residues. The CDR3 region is CASSLVPGPQETQYF. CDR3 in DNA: TGTGCCAGCAGCTTAGTCCCGGGACCTCAAGAGACCCAGTACTTC.

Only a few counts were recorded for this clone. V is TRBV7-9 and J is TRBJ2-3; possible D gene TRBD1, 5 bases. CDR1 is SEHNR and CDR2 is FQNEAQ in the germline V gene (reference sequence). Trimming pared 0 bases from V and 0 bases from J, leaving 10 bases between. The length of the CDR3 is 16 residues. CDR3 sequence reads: CASSLADTTSTDTQYF. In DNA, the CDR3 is TGTGCCAGCAGCTTAGCGGACACAACTAGCACAGATACGCAGTATTTT.